These 28 T cell receptor beta chains were sequenced from one sample in a study of blood T cell repertoires in COVID-19. Sequencing was performed with immunoSEQ multiplex PCR; in TCRdb, only in-frame clones are kept and a portion is missing. The sample yields about 120,000 clones, 90% seen once. Sequenced: peripheral blood. The receptors come from a human donor with active COVID-19. The donor label of this sample is uncertain.

The rearrangement uses TRBV5-1 and TRBJ1-4; D not certain. With 0 bases removed from V and 8 bases from J, the gap between germline ends came to 11 bases. The CDR3 length is 14 residues. Germline CDR1 and CDR2: SGHRS and YFSETQ. The chain's CDR3 is CASSLGQRKEKLFF. CDR3 DNA sequence: TGCGCCAGCAGCTTGGGGCAGAGGAAGGAAAAACTGTTTTTT.

The genes are TRBV6-4 and TRBJ1-6, with 8 positions matching TRBD1. The CDR3 runs to 15 residues. The J segment lost 6 bases and the V segment lost 3 bases, leaving 4 bases of the junction unmatched. Germline CDR1 and CDR2: MRHNA and SNTAGT. CDR3 amino acids: CASSELTGGNSPLHF. The CDR3 nucleotides read TGTGCCAGCAGTGAACTTACAGGGGGTAATTCACCCCTCCACTTT.

The chain joins TRBV5-6 to TRBJ2-3; 10 nucleotides line up with TRBD1. Germline lookup yields CDR1 SGHDT and CDR2 YYEEEE. The CDR3 has 14 residues. V gave up 2 bases and J gave up 4 bases; unmatched junction bases: 1. The CDR3 is CASSFGQGADTQYF. CDR3 DNA sequence: TGTGCCAGCAGCTTCGGACAGGGGGCAGATACGCAGTATTTT.

The V gene is TRBV28, the J gene TRBJ2-1, with TRBD2 matching over 9 bases. Germline trimming cut 4 bases from V and 9 bases from J; bases unmatched to any gene: 10. The CDR3 spans 15 residues. Germline V gene lookup returns CDR1 MDHEN and CDR2 SYDVKM. The CDR3 DNA sequence: TGTGCCAGCAGTTCGCGGGGGGGCAGGTGGGGTGAGCAGTTCTTC. This encodes CASSSRGGRWGEQFF.

V usage is TRBV19 and J usage is TRBJ2-3; 8 bases are a match to TRBD1. There are 14 residues in the CDR3. V trimming: 4 bases; J trimming: 7 bases; junction bases outside the gene matches: 7. The germline V gene encodes CDR1 LNHDA and CDR2 SQIVND (reference sequence). The CDR3 region is CASSNAGGLNTQYF. The CDR3 DNA is TGTGCCAGTAGTAACGCAGGGGGCCTTAATACGCAGTATTTT. The whole variable domain, remainder taken from reference TRBV19 and TRBJ2-3, is DGGITQSPKYLFRKEGQNVTLSCEQNLNHDAMYWYRQDPGQGLRLIYYSQIVNDFQKGDIAEGYSVSREKKESFPLTVTSAQKNPTAFYLCASSNAGGLNTQYFGPGTRLTVL.

The chain is built from TRBV6-1 and TRBJ2-1; a possible D gene is TRBD2 (6 bases). The V gene lost 3 bases and the J gene lost 6 bases, with 18 bases spanning the gap. Looked up from germline, CDR1 is MNHNS and CDR2 is SASEGT. The length of the CDR3 is 16 residues. The CDR3 protein is CASSDPPYRRANEQFF. As DNA, the CDR3 is TGTGCCAGCAGTGATCCCCCCTATCGGAGGGCCAATGAGCAGTTCTTC.

The chain employs TRBV10-2 and TRBJ2-1; D is ambiguous. From germline, CDR1 is WSHSY and CDR2 SAAADI. The CDR3 is made up of 14 amino acids. V was trimmed by 6 bases and J by 8 bases, leaving 17 bases between them. CDR3: CASRVDPNEDEQFF. DNA of the CDR3: TGCGCCAGCAGGGTAGACCCAAATGAGGATGAGCAGTTCTTC.

The chain couples TRBV7-2 to TRBJ1-2, with 9 bases that match TRBD1. V lost 6 bases to trimming and J lost 8 bases; unmatched junction nucleotides: 10. In germline, CDR1 is SGHTA, CDR2 FQGNSA. The CDR3 has 14 residues. CDR3 protein: CASSYYDRGKGYTF. In DNA form, the CDR3 reads TGTGCCAGCAGTTACTACGACAGGGGGAAAGGCTACACCTTC. The complete variable domain, with remaining parts taken from reference TRBV7-2 and TRBJ1-2, reads GAGVSQSPSNKVTEKGKDVELRCDPISGHTALYWYRQSLGQGLEFLIYFQGNSAPDKSGLPSDRFSAERTGGSVSTLTIQRTQQEDSAVYLCASSYYDRGKGYTFGSGTRLTVV.

This chain links TRBV15 with TRBJ1-2; TRBD1 aligns across 11 bases. Germline V gene data show CDR1 as LNHNV and CDR2 as YYDKDF (reference sequence). V shed 5 bases and J 5 bases; nucleotides not matched to a gene: 10. The CDR3 totals 16 residues. For the CDR3, the DNA is TGTGCCACCAGCTCAAAATCGGGACAGGGGGGTTATGGCTACACCTTC. Its protein is CATSSKSGQGGYGYTF.

This chain connects TRBV19 to TRBJ1-2; 8 nucleotides align to TRBD1. After removal of 10 bases from V and 4 bases from J, the junction contained 5 bases not matched to a gene. Germline values: CDR1 LNHDA, CDR2 SQIVND (reference sequence). The CDR3 has 12 residues. The CDR3 sequence: CATQDRVYGYTF. CDR3 DNA sequence: TGTGCCACCCAGGACAGGGTCTATGGCTACACCTTC. Filled out from reference TRBV19 and TRBJ1-2, the complete variable domain reads DGGITQSPKYLFRKEGQNVTLSCEQNLNHDAMYWYRQDPGQGLRLIYYSQIVNDFQKGDIAEGYSVSREKKESFPLTVTSAQKNPTAFYLCATQDRVYGYTFGSGTRLTVV.

The rearrangement uses TRBV3-1 (or the pseudogene TRBV3-2) and TRBJ2-7, with TRBD1 matching over 8 bases. Trimming took 4 bases from V and 2 from J; bases not matched to a gene: 10. This CDR3 comprises 16 residues. Germline V gene data show CDR1 as LGHDT and CDR2 as YNNKEL (reference sequence). CDR3 amino acids: CASSRSSGTGTYEQYF. CDR3 DNA sequence: TGTGCCAGCAGCCGGTCCTCCGGGACAGGAACCTACGAGCAGTACTTC.

V gene TRBV7-2 combines with J gene TRBJ1-5; no clear D. Germline V gene lookup returns CDR1 SGHTA and CDR2 FQGNSA. CDR3 length: 15 residues. V lost 1 base to trimming and J lost 4 bases, with 11 bases between them. CDR3 nucleotides: TGTGCCAGCAGCTTAGGATCTCAGACTAATCAGCCCCAGCATTTT. It encodes CASSLGSQTNQPQHF.

The V gene is TRBV28, the J gene TRBJ1-4; no firm D call. Trimming stripped 8 bases from V and 4 bases from J, with 17 bases between. This CDR3 has 15 residues. Germline CDR1 MDHEN, CDR2 SYDVKM. CDR3 sequence: CASAVTWAGNEKLFF. CDR3 sequence (DNA): TGTGCCAGCGCAGTTACCTGGGCAGGTAATGAAAAACTGTTTTTT.

Only one count was recorded for this clone. The V call is TRBV18, the J call TRBJ2-7, with TRBD1 matching over 9 bases. V lost 4 bases, J lost 2 bases, and 9 bases stayed unmatched. Germline lookup yields CDR1 KGHSH and CDR2 LQKENI. The CDR3 loop spans 16 amino acids. CDR3 sequence reads: CASSQMAGTGTYEQYF. As DNA, the CDR3 is TGTGCCAGCTCACAGATGGCCGGGACAGGGACCTACGAGCAGTACTTC.

V and J are TRBV19 and TRBJ1-1; 9 nucleotides align to TRBD1. The CDR3 consists of 16 residues. The trim removed 3 bases at V and 1 base at J, leaving 6 bases unmatched. Germline loops: CDR1 LNHDA, CDR2 SQIVND (reference sequence). CDR3 sequence (DNA): TGTGCCAGTAGTATCGGGACAGGGTCGGGGAACACTGAAGCTTTCTTT. Its translation is CASSIGTGSGNTEAFF.

This clone was observed a single time. The DNA for the CDR3 is TGTGCCAGCAGTTTTCAAACAGGGTCAACTGAGCAGTTCTTC. The encoded protein is CASSFQTGSTEQFF. The chain is built from TRBV27 and TRBJ2-1, with a weak D call TRBD1 (6 bases). Looked up from germline, CDR1 is MNHEY and CDR2 is SMNVEV (reference sequence). This CDR3 is 14 amino acids long. V was shortened by 3 bases and J by 9 bases, with 15 bases between the two germline ends.

The CDR3: CASSSLGGELFF. Written as DNA, the CDR3 is TGTGCCAGCAGTTCCCTCGGGGGGGAGCTGTTTTTT. V is TRBV12-3 or TRBV12-4 and J is TRBJ2-2; D is unresolved. V was trimmed by 4 bases and J by 8 bases, leaving 8 bases between them. This CDR3 has 12 amino acids.

The chain recombines TRBV11-2 with TRBJ2-5; 8 positions match TRBD2. CDR3 size: 16 residues. The trim removed 6 bases at V and 1 base at J, leaving 10 bases unmatched. Germline V gene sequence: CDR1 SGHAT, CDR2 FQNNGV. CDR3 coding DNA: TGTGCCAGCAGACCCGGACGCGGGGGGATCCAAGAGACCCAGTACTTC. This sequence encodes CASRPGRGGIQETQYF. The full variable domain, rest sourced from reference TRBV11-2 and TRBJ2-5, is EAGVAQSPRYKIIEKRQSVAFWCNPISGHATLYWYQQILGQGPKLLIQFQNNGVVDDSQLPKDRFSAERLKGVDSTLKIQPAKLEDSAVYLCASRPGRGGIQETQYFGPGTRLLVL.

The chain uses TRBV9 and TRBJ1-4, with 9 positions matching TRBD1. The germline gives CDR1 SGDLS, CDR2 YYNGEE. With 3 bases clipped from V and 1 base from J, the junction kept 4 bases outside the gene matches. This CDR3 is built from 16 residues. The CDR3 sequence is CASSGGQGLTNEKLFF. Written as DNA, the CDR3 is TGTGCCAGCAGCGGTGGACAGGGGCTAACTAATGAAAAACTGTTTTTT.

This clone occurred a few times. The V and J genes are TRBV7-9 and TRBJ2-2; possibly TRBD1 for D (6 bases). This CDR3 is 17 amino acids long. Deletions cut 3 bases from V and 4 bases from J, with 18 bases between. Looked up from germline, CDR1 is SEHNR and CDR2 is FQNEAQ (reference sequence). The DNA of the CDR3 is TGTGCCAGCAGCTTGGGGGCGGGCACGGCGGGCACCGGGGAGCTGTTTTTT. Protein sequence: CASSLGAGTAGTGELFF.

The chain combines TRBV9 with TRBJ2-1; the D gene is possibly TRBD1 (5 bases). The germline V gene has CDR1 SGDLS and CDR2 YYNGEE. Trimming removed 4 bases at V and 7 bases at J, with 12 bases between. This CDR3 has 13 amino acids. The CDR3 bases are TGTGCCAGCAGCCCTCTTGACAGAAATGAGCAGTTCTTC. Its translation: CASSPLDRNEQFF.

The V call is TRBV28, the J call TRBJ1-1; TRBD1 matches at 8 bases. V gave up 6 bases and J gave up 1 base; unmatched junction bases: 7. CDR3 length: 15 amino acids. The germline CDR1 and CDR2 sequences are MDHEN and SYDVKM. The CDR3 loop is CASRPRTGPNTEAFF. CDR3 DNA sequence: TGTGCCAGCAGACCACGGACAGGGCCGAACACTGAAGCTTTCTTT.

V usage is TRBV3-1 (or the pseudogene TRBV3-2) and J usage is TRBJ1-2, with 11 bases fitting TRBD1. The germline gives CDR1 LGHDT, CDR2 YNNKEL (reference sequence). Trimming removed 0 bases from V and 6 bases from J; junction bases left unmatched: 15. The CDR3 has 19 residues. The CDR3 DNA reads as TGTGCCAGCAGCCAAGAGACGATCCTTCCGGGACAGGGGGTGCATGGCTACACCTTC. This encodes CASSQETILPGQGVHGYTF.

This chain uses TRBV7-2 with TRBJ1-5, with D possibly matching TRBD1 (6 bases). The CDR3 has 14 residues. Germline lookup yields CDR1 SGHTA and CDR2 FQGNSA. V was pared by 3 bases and J by 6 bases, with 12 bases between. CDR3 amino acids: CASSFSGQPQPQHF. DNA for the CDR3: TGTGCCAGCAGCTTCTCCGGACAGCCTCAGCCCCAGCATTTT.

The CDR3 protein is CASSRDRVDSYEQYF. CDR3 coding DNA: TGTGCCAGCAGTAGGGACAGGGTAGACTCCTACGAGCAGTACTTC. The chain links TRBV2 to TRBJ2-7; 9 nucleotides line up with TRBD1. The CDR3 runs to 15 residues. Germline V lookup: CDR1 SNHLY, CDR2 FYNNEI. With V trimmed by 5 bases and J by 0 bases, 5 bases remained unmatched.

The chain combines TRBV5-6 with TRBJ1-2, with D uncertain. This CDR3 region has 14 residues. V lost 1 base, J lost 4 bases, and 11 bases lay in between. Germline V lookup: CDR1 SGHDT, CDR2 YYEEEE. The CDR3 nucleotides are TGTGCCAGCAGCTTGAGGAGTTCCCTCTATGGCTACACCTTC. It translates to CASSLRSSLYGYTF.

The chain employs TRBV5-1 and TRBJ1-2; 7 bases agree with TRBD1. This CDR3 comprises 17 residues. The junction had 19 bases not matched to a gene; V was cut back by 10 bases and J by 1 base. The germline gives CDR1 SGHRS, CDR2 YFSETQ. The CDR3 loop reads CAEYHLGGPGDNYGYTF. In DNA, the CDR3 is TGCGCCGAATATCACCTAGGGGGCCCAGGGGATAACTATGGCTACACCTTC. Complete variable domain (other parts from reference TRBV5-1 and TRBJ1-2): KAGVTQTPRYLIKTRGQQVTLSCSPISGHRSVSWYQQTPGQGLQFLFEYFSETQRNKGNFPGRFSGRQFSNSRSEMNVSTLELGDSALYLCAEYHLGGPGDNYGYTFGSGTRLTVV.

The chain couples TRBV2 to TRBJ2-7; 7 nucleotides align to TRBD1. The CDR3 contains 14 residues. Germline V gene sequence: CDR1 SNHLY, CDR2 FYNNEI. The V gene end was trimmed by 9 bases and the J gene end by 6 bases; junction bases not matched to a gene: 14. The CDR3 nucleotides read TGTGCCAGTCGGTCGGGACAGTTGTTCGGCGAGCAGTACTTC. Translation gives CASRSGQLFGEQYF.